This T cell receptor (beta chain) was identified in a study of control samples from healthy donors and cancer patients. The repertoire was sequenced with immunoSEQ multiplex PCR; TCRdb's copy has only in-frame clones and lacks some. The sample includes roughly 160,000 clones, under 96% seen only once; the top ten take just over 1%. V was pared by 4 bases and J by 5 bases, with 4 bases of the junction left unmatched. This CDR3 region has 14 residues. Germline CDR1 reads SEHNR; CDR2 reads FQNEAQ (reference sequence). The chain has TRBV7-9 and TRBJ1-4; 7 bases fit TRBD1. The sequence came from a woman between 25 and 40 years old in good health. The sample taken for sequencing was blood. The CDR3 is CASSSGQSNEKLFF. The CDR3, as DNA: TGTGCCAGCAGCTCGGGACAGTCGAATGAAAAACTGTTTTTT.